The 7 T cell receptor beta chains below all came from one sample that was sequenced in a study of blood T cell repertoires in COVID-19. Measured with immunoSEQ multiplex PCR; TCRdb has only the in-frame clones, and not every one. The sample contains 130,000 or so clones, around nine tenths of which appear only once. Material for sequencing was peripheral blood. The receptors were gathered from a woman aged 55-69 years with acute or convalescent COVID-19.

This chain connects TRBV5-1 to TRBJ1-6; the D gene is possibly TRBD1 (6 bases). Germline V CDR1 and CDR2: SGHRS, YFSETQ. The CDR3 consists of 16 residues. Trimming took 0 bases from V and 6 from J, leaving 13 bases between them. The CDR3 nucleotides read TGCGCCAGCAGCTTGGCCGGGACACTATCTAATTCACCCCTCCACTTT. Protein sequence: CASSLAGTLSNSPLHF. Based on the CDR3 plus reference TRBV5-1 and TRBJ1-6, the full variable domain is KAGVTQTPRYLIKTRGQQVTLSCSPISGHRSVSWYQQTPGQGLQFLFEYFSETQRNKGNFPGRFSGRQFSNSRSEMNVSTLELGDSALYLCASSLAGTLSNSPLHFGNGTRLTVT.

This clone has only a few counts. This chain joins TRBV9 and TRBJ2-1, with a tentative D call TRBD2 (5 bases). The germline V gene has CDR1 SGDLS and CDR2 YYNGEE. The CDR3 extends over 17 amino acids. V was clipped by 2 bases and J by 0 bases, with 15 bases between them. The chain's CDR3 is CASSVRGGLSSYNEQFF. CDR3 bases: TGTGCCAGCAGCGTTCGAGGCGGGTTAAGCTCCTACAATGAGCAGTTCTTC.

The chain uses TRBV7-9 and TRBJ2-7; TRBD1 agrees at 7 bases. V trimming: 5 bases; J trimming: 4 bases; junction bases outside the gene matches: 11. Germline V gene sequence: CDR1 SEHNR, CDR2 FQNEAQ (reference sequence). This CDR3 has 15 amino acids. The CDR3 protein is CASSGKDRVVYEQYF. The CDR3 DNA reads TGTGCCAGCAGCGGAAAAGACAGGGTCGTTTACGAGCAGTACTTC.

V usage is TRBV7-3 and J usage is TRBJ2-3; D possibly corresponds to TRBD2 (5 bases). This CDR3 contains 16 residues. The V end was cut by 1 base, the J end by 1 base, with 12 bases between. Germline-derived CDR1 and CDR2 are SGHTA and FQGTGA. The CDR3 bases are TGTGCCAGCAGCTTAAAACGGCGGGCCCGCACAGATACGCAGTATTTT. It specifies CASSLKRRARTDTQYF.

The V and J genes are TRBV28 and TRBJ1-5; D remains unclear. The CDR3 sequence is 15 residues long. Germline CDR1 MDHEN, CDR2 SYDVKM. Trimming removed 2 bases from V and 3 bases from J, with 11 bases in between. The CDR3 region is CASSLTGRVNQPQHF. As DNA, the CDR3 is TGTGCCAGCAGTTTAACGGGGAGGGTCAATCAGCCCCAGCATTTT.

The chain combines TRBV5-1 with TRBJ1-3; tentatively, D is TRBD1 (5 bases). The CDR3 runs 16 residues. The V end was cut by 4 bases, the J end by 0 bases, with 14 bases between. Germline V gives CDR1 SGHRS, CDR2 YFSETQ. CDR3 bases: TGCGCCAGCAGCGGAGGGACCTCCTTCTCTGGAAACACCATATATTTT. Amino acids: CASSGGTSFSGNTIYF.

As to this clone: This specimen includes other DNA sequences encoding the same CDR3. The chain combines TRBV5-1 with TRBJ1-1; unclear D gene. Germline CDR1 and CDR2: SGHRS and YFSETQ. V lost 4 bases to trimming and J lost 1 base, with 11 bases between them. This CDR3 is 14 amino acids long. CDR3: CASSLGSGNTEAFF. DNA of the CDR3: TGCGCCAGCAGCCTTGGATCGGGGAACACTGAAGCTTTCTTT. The variable domain in full, completed from reference TRBV5-1 and TRBJ1-1, reads KAGVTQTPRYLIKTRGQQVTLSCSPISGHRSVSWYQQTPGQGLQFLFEYFSETQRNKGNFPGRFSGRQFSNSRSEMNVSTLELGDSALYLCASSLGSGNTEAFFGQGTRLTVV.